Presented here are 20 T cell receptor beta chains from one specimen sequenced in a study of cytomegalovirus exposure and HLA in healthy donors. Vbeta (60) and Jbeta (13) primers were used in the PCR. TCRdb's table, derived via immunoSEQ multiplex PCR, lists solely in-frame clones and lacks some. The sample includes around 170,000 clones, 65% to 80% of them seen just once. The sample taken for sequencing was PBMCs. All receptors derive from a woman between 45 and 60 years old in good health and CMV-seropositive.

The CDR3 region is CASSKPRGGGMNNEQFF. The CDR3 DNA follows: TGTGCCAGCAGCAAACCCCGGGGGGGAGGAATGAACAATGAGCAGTTCTTC. The chain has TRBV7-6 and TRBJ2-1, with 8 bases that match TRBD2. The V and J ends lost 5 bases and 5 bases, in that order; junction bases with no gene match: 14. This CDR3 is 17 amino acids long. CDR1 is SGHVS, CDR2 FNYEAQ, per germline.

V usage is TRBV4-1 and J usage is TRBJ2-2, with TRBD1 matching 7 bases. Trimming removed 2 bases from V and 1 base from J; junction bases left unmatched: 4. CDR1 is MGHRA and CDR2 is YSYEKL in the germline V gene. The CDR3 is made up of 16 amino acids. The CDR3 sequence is CASSQRQGQNTGELFF. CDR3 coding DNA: TGCGCCAGCAGCCAAAGACAGGGACAGAACACCGGGGAGCTGTTTTTT.

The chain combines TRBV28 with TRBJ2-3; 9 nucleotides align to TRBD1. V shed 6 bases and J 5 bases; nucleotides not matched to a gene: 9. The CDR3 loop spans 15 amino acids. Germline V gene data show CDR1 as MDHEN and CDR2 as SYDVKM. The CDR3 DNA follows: TGTGCCAGCAGCCCTGGGGGACAGGGTATAGATACGCAGTATTTT. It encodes CASSPGGQGIDTQYF.

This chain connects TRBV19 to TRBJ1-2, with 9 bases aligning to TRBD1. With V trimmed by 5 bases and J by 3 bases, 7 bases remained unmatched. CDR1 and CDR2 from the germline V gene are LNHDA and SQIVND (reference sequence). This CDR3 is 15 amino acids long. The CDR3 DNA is TGTGCCAGTAGTTCCTCGGACAGGGGACACTATGGCTACACCTTC. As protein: CASSSSDRGHYGYTF.

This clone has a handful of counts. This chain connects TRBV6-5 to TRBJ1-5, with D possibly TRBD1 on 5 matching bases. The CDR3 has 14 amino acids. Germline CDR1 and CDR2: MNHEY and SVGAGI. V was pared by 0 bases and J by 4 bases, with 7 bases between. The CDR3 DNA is TGTGCCAGCAGTTACTCGAACAGGAATCAGCCCCAGCATTTT. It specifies CASSYSNRNQPQHF.

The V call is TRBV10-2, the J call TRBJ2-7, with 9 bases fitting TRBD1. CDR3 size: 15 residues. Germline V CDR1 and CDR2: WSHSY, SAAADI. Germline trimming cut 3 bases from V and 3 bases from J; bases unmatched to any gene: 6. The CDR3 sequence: CASSEGTGGDYEQYF. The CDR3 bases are TGCGCCAGCAGTGAAGGTACAGGGGGCGACTACGAGCAGTACTTC.

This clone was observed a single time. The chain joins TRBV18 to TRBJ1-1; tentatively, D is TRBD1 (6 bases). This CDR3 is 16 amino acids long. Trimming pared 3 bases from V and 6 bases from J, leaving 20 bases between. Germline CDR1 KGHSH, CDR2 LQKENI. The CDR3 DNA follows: TGTGCCAGCTCACCCAACGGCGGGGGCACCTCCTCTGAAGCTTTCTTT. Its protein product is CASSPNGGGTSSEAFF.

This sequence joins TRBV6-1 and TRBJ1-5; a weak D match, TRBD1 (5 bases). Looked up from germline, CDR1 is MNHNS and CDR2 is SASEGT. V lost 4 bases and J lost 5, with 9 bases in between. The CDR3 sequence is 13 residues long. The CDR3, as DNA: TGTGCCAGCAGTGGGGGCCCAGATCAGCCCCAGCATTTT. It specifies CASSGGPDQPQHF.

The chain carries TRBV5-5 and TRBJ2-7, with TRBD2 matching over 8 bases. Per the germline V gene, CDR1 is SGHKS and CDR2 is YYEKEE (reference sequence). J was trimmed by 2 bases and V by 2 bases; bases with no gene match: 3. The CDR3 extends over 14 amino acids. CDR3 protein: CASSFGGGAYEQYF. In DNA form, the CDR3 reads TGTGCCAGCAGCTTCGGGGGGGGCGCCTACGAGCAGTACTTC.

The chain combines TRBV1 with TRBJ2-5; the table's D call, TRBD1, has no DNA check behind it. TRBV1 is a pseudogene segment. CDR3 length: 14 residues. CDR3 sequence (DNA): TGCACCAGCAGCCAGGGACAGGGTAAAGAGACCCAGTACTTC. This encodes CTSSQGQGKETQYF.

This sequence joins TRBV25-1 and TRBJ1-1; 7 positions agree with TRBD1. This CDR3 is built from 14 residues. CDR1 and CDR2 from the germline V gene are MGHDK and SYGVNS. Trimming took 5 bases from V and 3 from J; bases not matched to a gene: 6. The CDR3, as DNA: TGTGCCAGCAGTTTGACAGGGATAGACACTGAAGCTTTCTTT. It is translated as CASSLTGIDTEAFF.

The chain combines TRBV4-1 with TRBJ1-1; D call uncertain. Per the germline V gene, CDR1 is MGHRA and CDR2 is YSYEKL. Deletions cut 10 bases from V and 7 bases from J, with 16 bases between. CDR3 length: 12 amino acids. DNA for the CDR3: TGCGCCACCCTCGCTAAGACAAATGAAGCTTTCTTT. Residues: CATLAKTNEAFF.

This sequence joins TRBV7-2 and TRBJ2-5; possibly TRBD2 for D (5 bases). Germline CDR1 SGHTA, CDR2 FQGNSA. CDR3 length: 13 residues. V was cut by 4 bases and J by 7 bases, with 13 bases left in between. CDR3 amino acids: CASSSSAAGTQYF. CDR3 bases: TGTGCCAGCAGCTCGTCCGCGGCGGGGACCCAGTACTTC.

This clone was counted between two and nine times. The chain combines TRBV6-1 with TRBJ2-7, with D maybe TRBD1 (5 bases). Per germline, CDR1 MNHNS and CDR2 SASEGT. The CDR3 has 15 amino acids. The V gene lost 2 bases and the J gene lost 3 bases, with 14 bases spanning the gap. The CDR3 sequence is CASSEYPGRDYEQYF. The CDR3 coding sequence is TGTGCCAGCAGTGAATACCCGGGCAGGGACTACGAGCAGTACTTC.

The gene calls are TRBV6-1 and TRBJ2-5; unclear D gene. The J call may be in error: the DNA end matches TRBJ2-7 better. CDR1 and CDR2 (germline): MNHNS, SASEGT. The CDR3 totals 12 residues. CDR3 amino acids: CASSDPGYEQYF. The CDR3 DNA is TGTGCCAGCAGTGATCCGGGTTACGAGCAGTACTTC.

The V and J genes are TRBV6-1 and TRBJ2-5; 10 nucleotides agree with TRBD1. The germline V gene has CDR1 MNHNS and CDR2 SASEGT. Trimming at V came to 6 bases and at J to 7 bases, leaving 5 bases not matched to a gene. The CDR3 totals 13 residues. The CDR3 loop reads CASRSDRGPTQYF. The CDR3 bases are TGTGCCAGCAGGAGTGACAGGGGGCCGACCCAGTACTTC.

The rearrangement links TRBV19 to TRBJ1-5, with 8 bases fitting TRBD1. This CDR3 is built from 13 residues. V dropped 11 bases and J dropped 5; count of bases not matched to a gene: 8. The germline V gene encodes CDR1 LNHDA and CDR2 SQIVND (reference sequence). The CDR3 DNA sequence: TGTGCCGGGGGGACAGGCGGGTATCAGCCCCAGCATTTT. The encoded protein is CAGGTGGYQPQHF.

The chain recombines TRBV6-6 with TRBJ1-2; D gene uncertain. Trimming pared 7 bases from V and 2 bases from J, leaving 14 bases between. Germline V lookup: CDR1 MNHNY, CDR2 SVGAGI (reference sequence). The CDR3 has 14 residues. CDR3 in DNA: TGTGCCAGCACCTCCGAAGCCGGGAACTATGGCTACACCTTC. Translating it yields CASTSEAGNYGYTF.

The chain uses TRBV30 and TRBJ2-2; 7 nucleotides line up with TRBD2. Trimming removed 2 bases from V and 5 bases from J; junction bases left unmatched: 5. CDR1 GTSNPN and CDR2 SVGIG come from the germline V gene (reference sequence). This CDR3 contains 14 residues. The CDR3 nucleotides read TGTGCCTGGAGTCGGGGAGGGCGGACCGGGGAGCTGTTTTTT. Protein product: CAWSRGGRTGELFF.

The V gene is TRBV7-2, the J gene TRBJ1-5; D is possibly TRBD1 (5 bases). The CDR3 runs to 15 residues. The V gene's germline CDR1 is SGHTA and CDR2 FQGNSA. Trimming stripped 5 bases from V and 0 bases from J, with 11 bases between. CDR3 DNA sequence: TGTGCCAGCAGCCCCCAGGGTCATAGCAATCAGCCCCAGCATTTT. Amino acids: CASSPQGHSNQPQHF.